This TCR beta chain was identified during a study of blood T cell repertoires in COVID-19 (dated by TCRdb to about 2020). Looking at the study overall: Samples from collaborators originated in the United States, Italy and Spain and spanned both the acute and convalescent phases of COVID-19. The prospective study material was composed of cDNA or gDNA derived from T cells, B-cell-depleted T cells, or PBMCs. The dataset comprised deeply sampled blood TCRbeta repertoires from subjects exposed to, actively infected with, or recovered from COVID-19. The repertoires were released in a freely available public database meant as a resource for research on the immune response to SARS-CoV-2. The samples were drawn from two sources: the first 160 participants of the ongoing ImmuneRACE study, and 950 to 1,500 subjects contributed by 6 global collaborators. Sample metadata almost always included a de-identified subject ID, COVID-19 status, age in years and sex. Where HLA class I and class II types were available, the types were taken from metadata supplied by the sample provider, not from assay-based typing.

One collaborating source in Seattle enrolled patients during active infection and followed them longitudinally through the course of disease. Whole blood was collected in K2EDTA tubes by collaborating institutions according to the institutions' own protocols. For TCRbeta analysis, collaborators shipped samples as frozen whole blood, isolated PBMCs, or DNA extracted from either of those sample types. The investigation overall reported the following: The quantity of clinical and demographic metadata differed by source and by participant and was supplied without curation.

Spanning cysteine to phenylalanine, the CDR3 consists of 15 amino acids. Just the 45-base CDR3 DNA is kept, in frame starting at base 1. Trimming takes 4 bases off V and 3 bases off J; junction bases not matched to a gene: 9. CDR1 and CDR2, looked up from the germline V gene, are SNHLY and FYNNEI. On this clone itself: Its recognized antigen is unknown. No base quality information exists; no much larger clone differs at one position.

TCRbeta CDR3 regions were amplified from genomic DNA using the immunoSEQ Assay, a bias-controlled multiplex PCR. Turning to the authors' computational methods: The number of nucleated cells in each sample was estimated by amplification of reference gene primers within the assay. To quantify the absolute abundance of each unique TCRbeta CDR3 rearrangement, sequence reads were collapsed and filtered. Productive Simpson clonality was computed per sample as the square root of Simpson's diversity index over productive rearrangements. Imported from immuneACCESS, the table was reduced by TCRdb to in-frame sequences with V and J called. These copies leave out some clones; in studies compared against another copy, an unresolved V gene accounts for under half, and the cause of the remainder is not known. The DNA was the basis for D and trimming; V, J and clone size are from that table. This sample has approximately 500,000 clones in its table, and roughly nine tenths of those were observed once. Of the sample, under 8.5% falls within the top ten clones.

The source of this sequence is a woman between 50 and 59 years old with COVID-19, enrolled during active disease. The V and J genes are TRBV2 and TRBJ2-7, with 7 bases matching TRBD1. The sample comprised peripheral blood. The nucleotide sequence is TGTGCCAGCAGTGCACAGGGGAATCCTGTCTACGAGCAGTACTTC. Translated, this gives CASSAQGNPVYEQYF. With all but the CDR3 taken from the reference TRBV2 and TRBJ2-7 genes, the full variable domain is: EPEVTQTPSHQVTQMGQEVILRCVPISNHLYFYWYRQILGQKVEFLVSFYNNEISEKSEIFDDQFSVERPDGSNFTLKIRSTKLEDSAMYFCASSAQGNPVYEQYFGPGTRLTVT.